The 8 T cell receptor beta chains below all came from one sample that was sequenced in a study of OX40 agonist ivuxolimab in advanced cancers. Measured with immunoSEQ multiplex PCR; TCRdb has only the in-frame clones, and not every one. The sample gives about 70,000 clones, around nine tenths of which show up once; around 7.3% is in the top ten. This specimen consisted of CD4+ or CD8+ T cells sorted from blood, obtained in a trial of the OX40 agonist ivuxolimab. The source is an adult with an advanced solid tumor such as melanoma, head and neck, liver or kidney cancer.

The chain recombines TRBV2 with TRBJ2-7; tentative D call: TRBD1 (5 bases). In germline, CDR1 is SNHLY, CDR2 FYNNEI. The CDR3 spans 14 residues. Trimming removed 3 bases from V and 0 bases from J, with 9 bases in between. Here the CDR3 DNA reads TGTGCCAGCAGTGACGACAGCCTCTCCTACGAGCAGTACTTC. Translating gives CASSDDSLSYEQYF.

The chain combines TRBV11-2 with TRBJ1-1, with D hard to call. Trimming shortened V by 5 bases and J by 6 bases, and 16 bases separated the two germline ends. The CDR3 contains 14 residues. Germline CDR1 SGHAT, CDR2 FQNNGV. The CDR3 spells CASSAHGRAPEAFF. In DNA, the CDR3 is TGTGCCAGCAGCGCCCACGGTCGGGCCCCTGAAGCTTTCTTT.

The J gene is TRBJ2-1, the V gene TRBV10-3, with 8 bases that match TRBD1. The CDR3 length is 16 residues. Germline V gene sequence: CDR1 ENHRY, CDR2 SYGVKD. Trimming cost V 0 bases and J 3 bases; bases outside gene matches: 4. CDR3 coding DNA: TGTGCCATCAGTGAGTCTGAGGGGACAGGCTACAATGAGCAGTTCTTC. Its translation is CAISESEGTGYNEQFF.

The genes are TRBV11-2 and TRBJ2-7; 8 bases are a match to TRBD1. The V segment lost 5 bases and the J segment 9 bases; nucleotides outside the gene matches: 3. In germline, CDR1 is SGHAT, CDR2 FQNNGV. This CDR3 is built from 11 residues. CDR3 sequence (DNA): TGTGCCAGCAGCAACGGACAGGGGCAGTACTTC. Residues: CASSNGQGQYF.

V gene TRBV2 combines with J gene TRBJ2-1, with D perhaps matching TRBD1 (5 bases). CDR3 length: 13 residues. Trimming removed 10 bases from V and 3 bases from J, with 13 bases in between. The germline V gene encodes CDR1 SNHLY and CDR2 FYNNEI. For the CDR3, the DNA is TGTGCCATTGGGCTTGACAGCTACAATGAGCAGTTCTTC. Its protein is CAIGLDSYNEQFF. The full variable domain, completed using reference TRBV2 and TRBJ2-1, is EPEVTQTPSHQVTQMGQEVILRCVPISNHLYFYWYRQILGQKVEFLVSFYNNEISEKSEIFDDQFSVERPDGSNFTLKIRSTKLEDSAMYFCAIGLDSYNEQFFGPGTRLTVL.

This sequence joins TRBV27 and TRBJ2-7, with TRBD1 as a possible D gene (5 bases). With 4 bases removed from V and 4 bases from J, the gap between germline ends came to 23 bases. The CDR3 consists of 17 residues. Germline CDR1 is MNHEY and CDR2 is SMNVEV (reference sequence). This chain's CDR3 is CASSCMEVEDMEYEQYF. For the CDR3, the DNA is TGTGCCAGCAGTTGTATGGAAGTCGAGGACATGGAGTACGAGCAGTACTTC.

The chain employs TRBV4-2 and TRBJ1-1; D might be TRBD1 (5 bases). The length of the CDR3 is 17 residues. V lost 0 bases, J lost 8 bases, and 22 bases lay in between. Germline assignment: CDR1 LGHNA and CDR2 YNFKEQ. This CDR3 reads CASSQDNLGGNEAEAFF. CDR3 nucleotides: TGTGCCAGCAGCCAAGACAACCTTGGGGGGAACGAAGCGGAAGCTTTCTTT.

The chain uses TRBV30 and TRBJ1-1; D perhaps matches TRBD1 (6 bases). This CDR3 is 18 amino acids long. The V gene's germline CDR1 is GTSNPN and CDR2 SVGIG (reference sequence). V was clipped by 2 bases and J by 1 base, with 23 bases between them. The CDR3 sequence: CAWSRIQGIGVRNTEAFF. DNA for the CDR3: TGTGCCTGGAGTCGTATACAGGGTATAGGGGTAAGGAACACTGAAGCTTTCTTT. Full variable domain (outside the CDR3, taken from reference TRBV30 and TRBJ1-1): SQTIHQWPATLVQPVGSPLSLECTVEGTSNPNLYWYRQAAGRGLQLLFYSVGIGQISSEVPQNLSASRPQDRQFILSSKKLLLSDSGFYLCAWSRIQGIGVRNTEAFFGQGTRLTVV.